This TCR beta chain was identified in a study of post-analysis software for immune sequencing data. At the level of the study: Secondary progressive, relapsing-remitting and progressive-relapsing multiple sclerosis were among the included disease courses. General observations from the study: Versus controls, multiple sclerosis patients showed significantly lower diversity (normalized Chao1). Under the F measure, samples that were prepared in one batch clustered strongly together. Relative to controls, patients had a handful of TRBV segments at higher frequency, with TRBV5-6, TRBV5-1 and TRBV20-1 among these.

Unique molecular identifiers featured in each of the TCR beta cDNA libraries. Between roughly 0.9 and 11 million T cells gave rise to a few hundred thousand cDNA molecules. MiXCR was run by TCRdb on the PCR reads, yielding one entry per CDR3 protein. The sample has about 540,000 distinct CDR3 sequences; under 40% are singletons. The CDR3 runs to 14 residues. CDR1 is DFQATT and CDR2 is SNEGSKA in the germline V gene (reference sequence). A few counts support this clonotype. What it recognizes is unknown. The sample was blood. The sequence came from a girl aged 2-17 years with multiple sclerosis. The V gene is TRBV20-1, the J gene TRBJ2-7, with 11 nucleotides matching TRBD2. The DNA end lines up better with TRBJ2-5; the J call may be wrong. The CDR3 DNA follows: TGCAGTGCTAGTAGCGGGGGGGCCGTTGAGACCCAGTACTTC. Translated, it gives CSASSGGAVETQYF.